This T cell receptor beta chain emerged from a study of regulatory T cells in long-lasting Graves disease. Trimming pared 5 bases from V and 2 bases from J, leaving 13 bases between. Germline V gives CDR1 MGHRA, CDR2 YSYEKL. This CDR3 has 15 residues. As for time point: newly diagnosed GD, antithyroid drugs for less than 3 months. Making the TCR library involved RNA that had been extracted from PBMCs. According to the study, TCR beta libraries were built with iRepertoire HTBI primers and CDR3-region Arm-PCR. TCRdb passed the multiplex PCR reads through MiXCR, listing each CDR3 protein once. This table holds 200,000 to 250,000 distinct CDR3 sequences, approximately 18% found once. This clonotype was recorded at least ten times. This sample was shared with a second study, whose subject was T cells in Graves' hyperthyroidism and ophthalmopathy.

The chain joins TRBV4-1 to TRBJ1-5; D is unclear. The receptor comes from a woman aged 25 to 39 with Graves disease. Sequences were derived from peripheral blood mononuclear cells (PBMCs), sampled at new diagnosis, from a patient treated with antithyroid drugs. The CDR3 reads CASSYSDIGNQPQHF. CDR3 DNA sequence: TGCGCCAGCAGCTACTCAGACATCGGCAATCAGCCCCAGCATTTT.